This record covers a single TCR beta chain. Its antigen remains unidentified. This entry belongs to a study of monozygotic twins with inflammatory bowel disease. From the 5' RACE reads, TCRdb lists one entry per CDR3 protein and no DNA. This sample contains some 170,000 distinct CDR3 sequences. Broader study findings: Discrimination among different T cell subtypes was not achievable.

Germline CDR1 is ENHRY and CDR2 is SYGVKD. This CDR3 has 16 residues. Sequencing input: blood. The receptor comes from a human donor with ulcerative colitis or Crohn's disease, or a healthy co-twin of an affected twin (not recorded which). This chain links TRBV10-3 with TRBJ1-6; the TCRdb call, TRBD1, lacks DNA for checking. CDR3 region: CAIREGQSSYNSPLHF.